The 16 T cell receptor beta chains listed next were all sequenced from one sample in a study of blood T cell repertoires in COVID-19. Assay used: immunoSEQ multiplex PCR; TCRdb lists only in-frame clones, some missing. The sample lists about 34,000 clones, 90% occurring once. Sample: peripheral blood. Receptors were obtained from an elderly man with acute or convalescent COVID-19.

The rearrangement uses TRBV7-3 and TRBJ2-7; 9 nucleotides line up with TRBD1. The ends lost 5 bases at V and 3 bases at J; junction bases unmatched: 2. The V gene's germline CDR1 is SGHTA and CDR2 FQGTGA. This CDR3 has 13 amino acids. The CDR3 DNA follows: TGTGCCAGCAGCACAGGGGGCGGCTACGAGCAGTACTTC. It encodes CASSTGGGYEQYF.

This chain links TRBV18 with TRBJ1-1, with D possibly being TRBD1 (5 bases). This CDR3 has 14 residues. In germline, CDR1 is KGHSH, CDR2 LQKENI. V was shortened by 3 bases and J by 7 bases, with 15 bases between the two germline ends. This CDR3 is CASSPLQNRLEAFF. In DNA, the CDR3 is TGTGCCAGCTCACCGCTCCAGAACAGGCTTGAAGCTTTCTTT. The whole variable domain, filled in from reference TRBV18 and TRBJ1-1, reads NAGVMQNPRHLVRRRGQEARLRCSPMKGHSHVYWYRQLPEEGLKFMVYLQKENIIDESGMPKERFSAEFPKEGPSILRIQQVVRGDSAAYFCASSPLQNRLEAFFGQGTRLTVV.

The V and J genes are TRBV5-6 and TRBJ1-6; D call uncertain. CDR3 length equals 15 residues. Trimming shortened V by 0 bases and J by 9 bases, and 13 bases separated the two germline ends. The germline CDR1 and CDR2 sequences are SGHDT and YYEEEE. The CDR3 sequence: CASSLGHVGSSPLHF. CDR3 nucleotides: TGTGCCAGCAGCTTGGGACACGTGGGGAGTTCACCCCTCCACTTT.

The rearrangement joins TRBV11-2 to TRBJ1-2; D possibly corresponds to TRBD1 (5 bases). CDR3 length: 14 amino acids. CDR1 and CDR2 from the germline V gene are SGHAT and FQNNGV. The V and J ends lost 1 base and 6 bases respectively, with 12 bases between them. CDR3 protein: CASSLGAAGDGYTF. CDR3 nucleotide sequence: TGTGCCAGCAGCTTAGGGGCCGCGGGGGATGGCTACACCTTC.

This chain joins TRBV6-6 and TRBJ2-3; 8 nucleotides align to TRBD1. The germline CDR1 and CDR2 sequences are MNHNY and SVGAGI (reference sequence). After removal of 7 bases from V and 5 bases from J, the junction contained 5 bases not matched to a gene. CDR3 length: 13 amino acids. CDR3 bases: TGTGCCAGCAACCCACAGGGGGGAGATACGCAGTATTTT. Protein: CASNPQGGDTQYF.

The chain uses TRBV18 and TRBJ2-3; 10 nucleotides match TRBD2. V shed 4 bases and J 2 bases; nucleotides not matched to a gene: 6. Germline V gives CDR1 KGHSH, CDR2 LQKENI. The CDR3 length is 16 residues. The CDR3 nucleotides are TGTGCCAGCTCACTATCCGGGACTAGCGCCACAGATACGCAGTATTTT. This codes for CASSLSGTSATDTQYF. Full variable domain (remainder filled in from reference TRBV18 and TRBJ2-3): NAGVMQNPRHLVRRRGQEARLRCSPMKGHSHVYWYRQLPEEGLKFMVYLQKENIIDESGMPKERFSAEFPKEGPSILRIQQVVRGDSAAYFCASSLSGTSATDTQYFGPGTRLTVL.

The CDR3 reads CASTPGRAGYDTEAFF. The CDR3, as DNA: TGCGCCAGCACCCCGGGCCGGGCAGGGTATGACACTGAAGCTTTCTTT. This chain connects TRBV5-1 to TRBJ1-1, with a weak D call TRBD1 (5 bases). CDR3 length: 16 residues. Looked up from germline, CDR1 is SGHRS and CDR2 is YFSETQ. V was trimmed by 6 bases and J by 3 bases, leaving 21 bases between them.

The chain employs TRBV6-5 and TRBJ1-2, with 8 bases identical to TRBD1. The germline V gene has CDR1 MNHEY and CDR2 SVGAGI. V trimming: 6 bases; J trimming: 4 bases; junction bases outside the gene matches: 7. The CDR3 has 14 amino acids. CDR3 coding DNA: TGTGCCAGCAGCCAAGACAGGGGCCCCTATGGCTACACCTTC. Protein sequence: CASSQDRGPYGYTF.

This clone occurred once. This chain's CDR3 is CASSPPGVGREKLFF. CDR3 nucleotide sequence: TGTGCCAGCAGCCCGCCCGGGGTAGGACGAGAAAAACTGTTTTTT. The gene calls are TRBV3-1 (or the pseudogene TRBV3-2) and TRBJ1-4; D unresolved. Per the germline V gene, CDR1 is LGHDT and CDR2 is YNNKEL (reference sequence). The CDR3 is made up of 15 amino acids. V shed 4 bases and J shed 8 bases, with 17 bases lying between them.

CDR3 nucleotides: TGTGCCAGCAGTGTCCCACCGGGACAGAGGACAAACACCATATATTTT. It specifies CASSVPPGQRTNTIYF. J is TRBJ1-3 and V is TRBV6-1; 7 bases are shared with TRBD1. Germline loops: CDR1 MNHNS, CDR2 SASEGT. The CDR3 consists of 16 residues. Germline trimming cut 4 bases from V and 6 bases from J; bases unmatched to any gene: 12.

This chain connects TRBV5-1 to TRBJ1-4; D is unresolved. Trimming took 5 bases from V and 5 from J, leaving 10 bases between them. From germline, CDR1 is SGHRS and CDR2 YFSETQ. The CDR3 is 13 residues long. The CDR3: CASSTDNNEKLFF. The CDR3 DNA follows: TGCGCCAGCAGTACCGACAACAATGAAAAACTGTTTTTT.

The gene calls are TRBV7-9 and TRBJ2-3; 10 positions agree with TRBD2. The CDR3 has 15 residues. CDR1 is SEHNR and CDR2 is FQNEAQ in the germline V gene (reference sequence). The V and J ends lost 6 bases and 3 bases, in that order; junction bases with no gene match: 6. The DNA of the CDR3 is TGTGCCAGCAGTCGGACTAGCGGAGGGACAGATACGCAGTATTTT. This sequence encodes CASSRTSGGTDTQYF.

The chain combines TRBV19 with TRBJ1-1; no reliable D call. The germline CDR1 and CDR2 sequences are LNHDA and SQIVND (reference sequence). Trimming shortened V by 2 bases and J by 1 base, and 8 bases separated the two germline ends. The CDR3 consists of 14 residues. The CDR3 reads CASSIPGGNTEAFF. The CDR3 DNA sequence: TGTGCCAGTAGTATACCCGGCGGGAACACTGAAGCTTTCTTT.

The J gene is TRBJ1-1, the V gene TRBV3-1 (or the pseudogene TRBV3-2); 7 nucleotides match TRBD1. CDR3 size: 15 residues. CDR1 and CDR2 from the germline V gene are LGHDT and YNNKEL (reference sequence). V lost 5 bases, J lost 1 base, and 7 bases stayed unmatched. CDR3 residues: CASSVQGFENTEAFF. CDR3 coding DNA: TGTGCCAGCAGCGTACAGGGGTTTGAGAACACTGAAGCTTTCTTT.

The V call is TRBV29-1, the J call TRBJ2-3; 8 bases agree with TRBD2. The CDR3 is 16 residues long. Germline V gene data show CDR1 as SQVTM and CDR2 as ANQGSEA. Losses at the gene ends were 6 bases for V and 2 bases for J; bases not matched to a gene: 13. The CDR3 nucleotides are TGCAGCGTCCGCCGAGGACGCGGGGGGAACACAGATACGCAGTATTTT. It codes for CSVRRGRGGNTDTQYF.

This clone was counted a single time. The chain combines TRBV18 with TRBJ1-3; a possible D gene is TRBD1 (6 bases). The CDR3 runs to 17 residues. V lost 2 bases and J lost 1, with 15 bases in between. Germline lookup yields CDR1 KGHSH and CDR2 LQKENI. The CDR3 reads CASSPNTGRGSGNTIYF. CDR3 DNA sequence: TGTGCCAGCTCACCAAATACAGGGCGTGGGTCTGGAAACACCATATATTTT.